Sequencing of this TCR beta chain was carried out in a study of blood T cells in healthy people across ages. General study points: The donors' CMV status was not determined, possibly confounding changes in expanded clonotypes. In these data, TCR beta diversity tracked strongly with naive T cell percentage.

This clonotype was observed a few times. The antigen is unknown. One base away lies a much larger clone, so this may be a sequencing read error. Losses at the gene ends were 4 bases for V and 4 bases for J; bases not matched to a gene: 18. Germline V gene data show CDR1 as SQVTM and CDR2 as ANQGSEA. This CDR3 region has 18 residues. A second roughly 6 to 11 cycle PCR used barcoded and J-beta primers. TCRdb fed the 5' RACE reads into MiXCR, producing one record per CDR3 protein. This sample has just under 900,000 distinct CDR3 sequences, with around 28% found just once. Donation came from healthy Caucasian individuals in Russia who were aged roughly 6 to 95. Isolation per sample recovered at least 7 million PBMCs.

This receptor was obtained from a woman older than 75 in good health. This rearrangement joins TRBV29-1 to TRBJ2-3; 9 nucleotides match TRBD2. Material for sequencing was blood. CDR3 residues: CSVVAGGPCRIGADTQYF. Here the CDR3 DNA reads TGCAGCGTTGTGGCGGGGGGGCCTTGTAGGATAGGTGCAGATACGCAGTATTTT.